A selection of T cell receptor beta chains follows, all from one sample in a study of blood T cell repertoires in COVID-19. Profiled with immunoSEQ multiplex PCR; TCRdb holds only in-frame clones, not every one. The sample includes roughly 400,000 clones, around nine tenths seen only once; the top ten take about a tenth. The sequenced sample consisted of PBMCs or T cells enriched from blood (not recorded which). All receptors derive from a woman aged 45 to 65 who had recovered from COVID-19. CDR3s include the opening cysteine and the closing phenylalanine or tryptophan. The D gene is left open where the match is weak.

V	D	J	CDR3
TRBV5-6	TRBD1	TRBJ2-5	CASSPGGQVGLETQYF
TRBV11-3	TRBD1	TRBJ2-2	CASSPPGQGTGELFF
TRBV28	TRBD1	TRBJ1-6	CATRGGTGNSPLHF
TRBV18	TRBD1	TRBJ1-2	CASSPETPTGGDYGYTF
TRBV29-1	NA	TRBJ1-2	CSVVLSNYGYTF
TRBV19	TRBD1	TRBJ1-6	CASKDGQGATPLHF
TRBV4-1	NA	TRBJ1-5	CASSQDRGSQPQHF
TRBV11-2	NA	TRBJ2-5	CASSFLETQYF
TRBV28	NA	TRBJ1-1	CASSLISSKAFF
TRBV7-3	TRBD2	TRBJ2-1	CASSLAGGPHEQFF